A selection of T cell receptor beta chains follows, all from one sample in a study of OX40 agonist ivuxolimab in advanced cancers. Only in-frame clones appear in the TCRdb table, and some are missing; sequencing was by immunoSEQ multiplex PCR. This sample has roughly 75,000 clones, with nearly 95% found just once. Sequencing was performed on CD4+ or CD8+ T cells sorted from blood, taken in a trial of the OX40 agonist ivuxolimab. The receptors come from an adult with an advanced solid tumor such as melanoma, head and neck, liver or kidney cancer. Both conserved end residues are part of each CDR3. The D gene is left open where the match is weak. Size tells how often a clone was seen (once, few, many) or the class of an expanded clone, and some rows leave it out.

TRBV27	.	TRBJ2-6	.	TGTGCCAGCAGTTTAATAAGGCCCTCTGGGGCCAACGTCCTGACTTTC	CASSLIRPSGANVLTF
TRBV5-4	.	TRBJ2-7	.	TGTGCCAGCAGCTTGGGGGGGACCACTAACGACGAGCAGTACTTC	CASSLGGTTNDEQYF
TRBV2	.	TRBJ1-3	TRBD1	TGTGCCAGCAGTCAGACAGGGATCTCTGGAAACACCATATATTTT	CASSQTGISGNTIYF
TRBV5-4	medium-sized	TRBJ1-1	.	TGTGCCAGCAGCTCGGTGGGGAACACTGAAGCTTTCTTT	CASSSVGNTEAFF
TRBV2	once	TRBJ2-7	TRBD2	TGTGCCAGCACCGGGACTAGCGGGGTGCCCTACGAGCAGTACTTC	CASTGTSGVPYEQYF
TRBV6-5	.	TRBJ1-1	.	TGTGCCAGCAGTTTTCGTGATGAAGCTTTCTTT	CASSFRDEAFF
TRBV7-2	.	TRBJ2-5	TRBD1	TGTGCCAGCAGCCCCCGGACAGGAGAGACCCAGTACTTC	CASSPRTGETQYF
TRBV5-1	.	TRBJ2-7	TRBD1	TGCGCCAGCAGCTTGGCCGGGACAGGGGGGGACGAGCAGTACTTC	CASSLAGTGGDEQYF
TRBV9	.	TRBJ1-2	.	TGTGCCAGCAGGGGTGGAGAAAACTATGGCTACACCTTC	CASRGGENYGYTF
TRBV6-6	.	TRBJ2-7	.	TGTGCCAGCAGTTCCAGGGACGAGCAGTACTTC	CASSSRDEQYF
TRBV4-1	.	TRBJ2-1	.	TGCGCCAGCAGCCAAGTCCCCCCGGGACGGACCTACAATGAGCAGTTCTTC	CASSQVPPGRTYNEQFF
TRBV27	.	TRBJ2-1	.	TGTGCCAGCAGCAGGGACGGGAATTACAATGAGCAGTTCTTC	CASSRDGNYNEQFF
TRBV25-1	.	TRBJ2-1	.	TGTGCCAGCAGTGAGTATAGCGGACCCCCCTACAATGAGCAGTTCTTC	CASSEYSGPPYNEQFF
TRBV27	.	TRBJ2-3	.	TGTGCCAGCAGTTTAGTTGACGCCGACTATACGCAGTATTTT	CASSLVDADYTQYF
TRBV19	.	TRBJ1-5	TRBD1	TGTGCCAGTACCCCGGACAGGGATAAAAATCAGCCCCAGCATTTT	CASTPDRDKNQPQHF
TRBV6-5	.	TRBJ2-7	TRBD1	TGTGCCAGCAGCCCCAGGGGGCCCTACGAGCAGTACTTC	CASSPRGPYEQYF
TRBV9	.	TRBJ2-3	TRBD2	TGTGCCAGCAGCGTATGGCCGGGGGATAGCGGGAGGGCAGAGGATACGCAGTATTTT	CASSVWPGDSGRAEDTQYF
TRBV9	.	TRBJ1-4	.	TGTGCCAGCAGCGGGTCAAATGAAAAACTGTTTTTT	CASSGSNEKLFF
TRBV2	.	TRBJ1-1	TRBD1	TGTGCCAGCAGTGGACAGGGGGTCTTGATGAACACTGAAGCTTTCTTT	CASSGQGVLMNTEAFF
TRBV4-3	.	TRBJ2-1	.	TGCGCCAGCAGCCAACCTAGCGTCAACAATGAGCAGTTCTTC	CASSQPSVNNEQFF
TRBV7-2	.	TRBJ2-5	.	TGTGCCAGCAGCTTCCGAGGAGGCCAGTACTTC	CASSFRGGQYF
TRBV29-1	.	TRBJ2-7	.	TGCAGCGTCCTCGCGGCGTCCTACGAGCAGTACTTC	CSVLAASYEQYF
TRBV2	.	TRBJ1-2	.	TGTGCCAGCGAAGGGAGGGGCTACACCTTC	CASEGRGYTF
TRBV27	.	TRBJ1-1	TRBD1	TGTGCCAGCAGTCCTCTCCGGACAGGGACGAACACTGAAGCTTTCTTT	CASSPLRTGTNTEAFF
TRBV19	.	TRBJ2-1	.	TGTGCCAGTAGTACCCTCGATGAGCAGTTCTTC	CASSTLDEQFF
TRBV19	.	TRBJ2-5	.	TGTGCCAGTAGTCTACAGGGTAAGACGGAGACCCAGTACTTC	CASSLQGKTETQYF
TRBV7-8	.	TRBJ1-1	.	TGTGCCAGCAGCTTGGGGAGTTCTGAAGCTTTCTTT	CASSLGSSEAFF
TRBV27	few	TRBJ2-7	TRBD2	TGTGCCAGCAGTTTAGCGGGAGGAGGAAACTACGAGCAGTACTTC	CASSLAGGGNYEQYF
TRBV23-1	.	TRBJ1-2	.	TGCGCCAGCAGTCGAAGGATTAACTATGGCTACACCTTC	CASSRRINYGYTF
TRBV4-2	once	TRBJ2-7	.	TGTGCCAGCAGCCCCCAAGGGGGAGCGGGAAGCTCCTACGAGCAGTACTTC	CASSPQGGAGSSYEQYF
TRBV6-5	.	TRBJ1-2	.	TGTGCCAGCAGTCCAACTAACTATGGCTACACCTTC	CASSPTNYGYTF
TRBV14	.	TRBJ2-7	TRBD2	TGTGCCAGCCGGAAGACTAGCGGGGGGTACGAGCAGTACTTC	CASRKTSGGYEQYF
TRBV2	.	TRBJ2-7	.	TGTGCCAGCAGTGAATGGTCGACAGACTACGAGCAGTACTTC	CASSEWSTDYEQYF
TRBV9	.	TRBJ2-5	.	TGTGCCAGCAGCAACCAAGAGACCCAGTACTTC	CASSNQETQYF
TRBV27	.	TRBJ2-7	.	TGTGCCAGCAGTTTGCGGCGGACAGCTATTTACGAGCAGTACTTC	CASSLRRTAIYEQYF
TRBV7-6	.	TRBJ1-1	.	TGTGCCAGCAGCTTAAGAACGGGACGGCCTATGTTGAACACTGAAGCTTTCTTT	CASSLRTGRPMLNTEAFF
TRBV7-9	.	TRBJ2-7	TRBD2	TGTGCCAGCAGCTTACGTCTGGCGGGAGGGCCAGACTACGAGCAGTACTTC	CASSLRLAGGPDYEQYF
TRBV2	.	TRBJ2-2	.	TGTGCCATATGGGACGAAGCGAACACCGGGGAGCTGTTTTTT	CAIWDEANTGELFF
TRBV19	.	TRBJ1-5	.	TGTGCCAGTAGTATTAAGAGGGGCCCCCGTTATAGCAATCAGCCCCAGCATTTT	CASSIKRGPRYSNQPQHF
TRBV6-6	.	TRBJ1-1	TRBD1	TGTGCCAGCAGAGAAGAGGGGGCTCGAACTGAAGCTTTCTTT	CASREEGARTEAFF
TRBV7-7	few	TRBJ1-1	.	TGTGCTAGCAGCTCGGGCCCAACAACTGAAGCTTTCTTT	CASSSGPTTEAFF
TRBV25-1	few	TRBJ2-2	.	TGTGCCAGCAGTGACGGCAGGGAGTACACCGGGGAGCTGTTTTTT	CASSDGREYTGELFF
TRBV4-1	.	TRBJ2-7	TRBD1	TGCGCCAGCAGCTTTACAGGGGCGTCCTACGAGCAGTACTTC	CASSFTGASYEQYF
TRBV20-1	.	TRBJ2-1	.	TGCAGTGCTCTATGGGGTGAGCAGTTCTTC	CSALWGEQFF
TRBV7-9	.	TRBJ2-7	.	TGTGCCAGCAGCTTAGAAGAGGAGGGGTACGAGCAGTACTTC	CASSLEEEGYEQYF